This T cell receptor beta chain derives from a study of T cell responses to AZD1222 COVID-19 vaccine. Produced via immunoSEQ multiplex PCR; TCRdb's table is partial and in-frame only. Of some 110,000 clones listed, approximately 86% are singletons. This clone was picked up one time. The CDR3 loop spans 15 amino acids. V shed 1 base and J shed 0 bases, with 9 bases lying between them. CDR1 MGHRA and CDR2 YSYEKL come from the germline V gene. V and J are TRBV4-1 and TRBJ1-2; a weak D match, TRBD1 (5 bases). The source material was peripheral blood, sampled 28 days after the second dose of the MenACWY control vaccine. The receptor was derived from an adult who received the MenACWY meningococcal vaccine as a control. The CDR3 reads CASSQGQRANYGYTF. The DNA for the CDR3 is TGCGCCAGCAGCCAAGGACAGAGAGCTAACTATGGCTACACCTTC.